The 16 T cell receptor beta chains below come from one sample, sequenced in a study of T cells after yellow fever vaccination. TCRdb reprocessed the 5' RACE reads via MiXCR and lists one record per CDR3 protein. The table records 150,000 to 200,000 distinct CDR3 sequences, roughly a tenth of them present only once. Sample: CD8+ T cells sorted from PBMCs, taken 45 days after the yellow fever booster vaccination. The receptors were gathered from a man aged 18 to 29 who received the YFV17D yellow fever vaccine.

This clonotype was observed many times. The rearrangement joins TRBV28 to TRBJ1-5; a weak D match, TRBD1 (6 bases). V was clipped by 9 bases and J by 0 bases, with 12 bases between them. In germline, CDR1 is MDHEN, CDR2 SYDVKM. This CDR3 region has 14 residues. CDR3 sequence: CASRTVYSNQPQHF. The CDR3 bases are TGTGCCAGTAGGACAGTTTATAGCAATCAGCCCCAGCATTTT.

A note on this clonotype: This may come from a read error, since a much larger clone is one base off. CDR3 DNA: TGTGCCAGCAGTATTAACGGAGAAGAGACCCAGTACTTC. This sequence encodes CASSINGEETQYF. The chain uses TRBV12-3 or TRBV12-4 and TRBJ2-5; D remains ambiguous. Trimming cost V 5 bases and J 3 bases, with 10 bases left between them. This CDR3 is built from 13 residues.

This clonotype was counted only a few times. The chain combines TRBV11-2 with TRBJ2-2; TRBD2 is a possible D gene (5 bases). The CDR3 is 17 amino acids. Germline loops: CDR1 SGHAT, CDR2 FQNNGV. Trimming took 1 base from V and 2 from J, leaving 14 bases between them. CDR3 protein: CASSLAGKRSNTGELFF. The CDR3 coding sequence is TGTGCCAGCAGCTTAGCGGGGAAACGCTCCAACACCGGGGAGCTGTTTTTT. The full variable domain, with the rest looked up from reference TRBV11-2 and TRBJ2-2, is EAGVAQSPRYKIIEKRQSVAFWCNPISGHATLYWYQQILGQGPKLLIQFQNNGVVDDSQLPKDRFSAERLKGVDSTLKIQPAKLEDSAVYLCASSLAGKRSNTGELFFGEGSRLTVL.

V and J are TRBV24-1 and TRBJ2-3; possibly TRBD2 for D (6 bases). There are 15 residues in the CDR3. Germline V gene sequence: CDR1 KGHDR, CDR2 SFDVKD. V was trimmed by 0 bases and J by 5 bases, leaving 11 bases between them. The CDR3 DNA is TGTGCCACCAGTGATTTGACGGGGGTTGAAGATACGCAGTATTTT. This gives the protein CATSDLTGVEDTQYF.

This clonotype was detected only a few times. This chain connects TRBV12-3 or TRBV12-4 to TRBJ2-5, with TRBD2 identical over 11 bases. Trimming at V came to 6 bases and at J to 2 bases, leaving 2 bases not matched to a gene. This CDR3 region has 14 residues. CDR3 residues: CASSWTSGQETQYF. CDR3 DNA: TGTGCCAGCAGCTGGACTAGCGGGCAAGAGACCCAGTACTTC.

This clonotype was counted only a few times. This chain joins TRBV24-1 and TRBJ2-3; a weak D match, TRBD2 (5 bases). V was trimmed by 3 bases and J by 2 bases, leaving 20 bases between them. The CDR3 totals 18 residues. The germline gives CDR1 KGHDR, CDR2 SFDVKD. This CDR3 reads CATSDVEEDLIHTDTQYF. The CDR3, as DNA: TGTGCCACCAGTGATGTCGAGGAGGACCTCATTCACACAGATACGCAGTATTTT.

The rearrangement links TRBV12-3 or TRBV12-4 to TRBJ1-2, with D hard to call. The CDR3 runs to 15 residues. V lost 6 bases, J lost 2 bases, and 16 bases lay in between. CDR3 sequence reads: CASSTEGAPNYGYTF. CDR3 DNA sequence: TGTGCCAGCAGCACCGAGGGCGCCCCGAACTATGGCTACACCTTC.

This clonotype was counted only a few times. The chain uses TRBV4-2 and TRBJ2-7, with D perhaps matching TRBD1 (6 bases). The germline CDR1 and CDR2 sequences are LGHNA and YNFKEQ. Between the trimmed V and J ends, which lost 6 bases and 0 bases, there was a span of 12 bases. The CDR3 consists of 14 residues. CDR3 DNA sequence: TGTGCCAGCAGAGTGCAGGGGAGCTCCTACGAGCAGTACTTC. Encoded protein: CASRVQGSSYEQYF.

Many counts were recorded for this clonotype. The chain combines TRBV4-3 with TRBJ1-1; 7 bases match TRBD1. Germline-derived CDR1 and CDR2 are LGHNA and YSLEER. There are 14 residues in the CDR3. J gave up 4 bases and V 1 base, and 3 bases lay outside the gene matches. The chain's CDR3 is CASSQVRTGTEAFF. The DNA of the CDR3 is TGCGCCAGCAGCCAAGTTCGGACAGGCACTGAAGCTTTCTTT.

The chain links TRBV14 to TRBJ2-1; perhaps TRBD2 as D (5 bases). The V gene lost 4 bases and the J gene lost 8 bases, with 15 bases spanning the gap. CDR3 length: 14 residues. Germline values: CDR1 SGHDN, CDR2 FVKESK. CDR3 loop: CASSPLGGNYEQFF. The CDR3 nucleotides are TGTGCCAGCAGCCCCTTAGGAGGCAATTATGAGCAGTTCTTC.

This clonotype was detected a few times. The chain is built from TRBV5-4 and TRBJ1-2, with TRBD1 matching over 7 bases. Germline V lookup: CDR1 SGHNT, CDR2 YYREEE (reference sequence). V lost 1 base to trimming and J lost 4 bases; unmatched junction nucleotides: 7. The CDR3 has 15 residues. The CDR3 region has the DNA TGTGCCAGCAGCTTGACGGGCGACAGGGTCTATGGCTACACCTTC. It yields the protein CASSLTGDRVYGYTF.

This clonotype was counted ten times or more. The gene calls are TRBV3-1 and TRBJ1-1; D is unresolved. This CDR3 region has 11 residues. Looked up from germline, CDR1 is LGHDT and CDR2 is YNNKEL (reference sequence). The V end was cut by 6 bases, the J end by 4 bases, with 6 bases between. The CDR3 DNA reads TGTGCCAGCAGTCATGTCACTGAAGCTTTCTTT. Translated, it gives CASSHVTEAFF.

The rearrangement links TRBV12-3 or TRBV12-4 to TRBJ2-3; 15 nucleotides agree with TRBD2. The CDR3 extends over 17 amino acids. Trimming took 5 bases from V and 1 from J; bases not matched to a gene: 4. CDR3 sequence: CASSPWTSGGGTDTQYF. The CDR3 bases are TGTGCCAGCAGTCCATGGACTAGCGGGGGGGGCACAGATACGCAGTATTTT.

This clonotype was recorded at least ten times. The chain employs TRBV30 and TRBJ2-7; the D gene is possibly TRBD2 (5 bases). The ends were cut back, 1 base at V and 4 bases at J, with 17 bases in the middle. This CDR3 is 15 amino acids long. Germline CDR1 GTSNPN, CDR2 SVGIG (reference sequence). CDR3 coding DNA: TGTGCCTGGAGTGCTGGACTCCCAGTGATTTACGAGCAGTACTTC. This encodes CAWSAGLPVIYEQYF.

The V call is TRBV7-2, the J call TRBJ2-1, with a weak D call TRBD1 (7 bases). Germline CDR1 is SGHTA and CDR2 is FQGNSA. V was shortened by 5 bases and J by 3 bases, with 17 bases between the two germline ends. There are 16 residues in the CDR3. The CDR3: CASSHTPGGFYNEQFF. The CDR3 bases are TGTGCCAGCAGCCACACGCCAGGGGGGTTCTACAATGAGCAGTTCTTC.

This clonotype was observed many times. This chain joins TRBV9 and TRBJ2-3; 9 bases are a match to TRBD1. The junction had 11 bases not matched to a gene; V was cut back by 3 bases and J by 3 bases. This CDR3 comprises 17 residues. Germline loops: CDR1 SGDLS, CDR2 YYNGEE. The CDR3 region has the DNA TGTGCCAGCAGCGCGATGACAGGGGGGTTCGGAACAGATACGCAGTATTTT. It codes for CASSAMTGGFGTDTQYF.